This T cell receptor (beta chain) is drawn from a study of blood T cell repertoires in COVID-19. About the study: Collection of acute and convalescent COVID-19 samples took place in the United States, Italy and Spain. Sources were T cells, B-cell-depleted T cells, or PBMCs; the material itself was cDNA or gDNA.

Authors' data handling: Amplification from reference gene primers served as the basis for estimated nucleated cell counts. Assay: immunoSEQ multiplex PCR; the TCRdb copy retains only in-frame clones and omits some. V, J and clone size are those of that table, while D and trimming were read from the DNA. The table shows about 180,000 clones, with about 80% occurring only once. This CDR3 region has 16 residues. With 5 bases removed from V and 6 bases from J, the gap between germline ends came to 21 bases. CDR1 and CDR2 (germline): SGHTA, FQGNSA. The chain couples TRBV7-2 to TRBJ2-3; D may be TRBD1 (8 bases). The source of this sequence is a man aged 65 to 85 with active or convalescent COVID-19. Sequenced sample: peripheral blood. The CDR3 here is CASSRYGQGGTDTQYF. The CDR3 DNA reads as TGTGCCAGCAGCCGTTACGGACAGGGAGGGACGGATACGCAGTATTTT.